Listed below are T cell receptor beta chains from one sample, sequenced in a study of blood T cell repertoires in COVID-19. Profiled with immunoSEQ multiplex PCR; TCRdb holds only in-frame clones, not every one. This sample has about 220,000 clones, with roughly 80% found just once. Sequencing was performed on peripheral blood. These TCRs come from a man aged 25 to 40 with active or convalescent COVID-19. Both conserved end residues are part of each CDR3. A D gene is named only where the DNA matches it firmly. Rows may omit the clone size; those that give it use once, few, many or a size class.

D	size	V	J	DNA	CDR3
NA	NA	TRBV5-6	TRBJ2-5	TGTGCCAGCAGCCCCAGGTGGCAAGAGACCCAGTACTTC	CASSPRWQETQYF
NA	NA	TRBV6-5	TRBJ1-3	TGTGCCAGCAGGAGGCAGAACCACTCTGGAAACACCATATATTTT	CASRRQNHSGNTIYF
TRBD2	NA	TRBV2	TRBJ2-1	TGTGCCAGTACGGGACTAGCGGGACAGGAGGGCGGTGAGCAGTTCTTC	CASTGLAGQEGGEQFF
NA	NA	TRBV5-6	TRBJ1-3	TGTGCCAGCGGACAAGGACAGAGAAACACCATATATTTT	CASGQGQRNTIYF
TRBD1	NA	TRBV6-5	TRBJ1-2	TGTGCCAGCAGTTACTCCGCAGGGGGCTATGGCTACACCTTC	CASSYSAGGYGYTF
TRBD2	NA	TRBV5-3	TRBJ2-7	TGTGCCAGAAGCTCCCGTATAGCGGGTCACTTATACGAGCAGTACTTC	CARSSRIAGHLYEQYF
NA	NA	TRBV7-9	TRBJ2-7	TGTGCCAGCAGCCCTAGGAGGGGAGCGGGTAACGAGCAGTACTTC	CASSPRRGAGNEQYF
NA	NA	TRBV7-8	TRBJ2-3	TGTGCCAGCAGATTATCGGGCGGTGGGGGGGATACGCAGTATTTT	CASRLSGGGGDTQYF
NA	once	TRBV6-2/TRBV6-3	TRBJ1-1	TGTGCCAGCAGTTCTGACTTCAACACTGAAGCTTTCTTT	CASSSDFNTEAFF
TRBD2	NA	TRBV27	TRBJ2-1	TGTGCCAGCAGCCCTAGCGGGAGTGGCTCCTACAATGAGCAGTTCTTC	CASSPSGSGSYNEQFF
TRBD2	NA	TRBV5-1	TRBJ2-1	TGCGCCAGCAGCGCTGGGACTAGCGGGGGCCTCAATGAGCAGTTCTTC	CASSAGTSGGLNEQFF
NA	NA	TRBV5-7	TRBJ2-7	TGTGCCAGCAGCCACCCGGGTCCCAGGGACGAGCAGTACTTC	CASSHPGPRDEQYF
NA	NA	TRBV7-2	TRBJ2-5	TGTGCCAGCGGGGGCAGGAAAGAGACCCAGTACTTC	CASGGRKETQYF
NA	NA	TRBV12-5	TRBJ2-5	TGTGCTAGTAAGATGAGCTCCTCAGAGACCCAGTACTTC	CASKMSSSETQYF
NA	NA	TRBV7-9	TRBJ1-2	TGTGCCAGCAGCTTTGGTGTGAGCTTATCGCCCCATGGCTACACCTTC	CASSFGVSLSPHGYTF
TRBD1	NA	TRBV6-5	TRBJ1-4	TGTGCCAGCAAGATCAGCAGGGGGTCCTATGAAAAACTGTTTTTT	CASKISRGSYEKLFF